This T cell receptor (beta chain) was sequenced for a study of blood T cell repertoires in COVID-19. V shed 6 bases and J shed 7 bases, with 21 bases lying between them. This CDR3 is 14 amino acids long. Germline values: CDR1 GTSNPN, CDR2 SVGIG (reference sequence). Generated by immunoSEQ multiplex PCR, the TCRdb table keeps only in-frame clones and is missing some. The sample contains around 160,000 clones, roughly 87% of which appear only once. The chain joins TRBV30 to TRBJ1-1; unclear D gene. This clonotype was obtained from a man aged 50 to 60 who had recovered from COVID-19. The specimen sequenced was PBMCs or T cells enriched from blood (not recorded which). This CDR3 is CACLTDRQVGEAFF. CDR3 in DNA: TGTGCCTGTTTAACAGACCGGCAGGTTGGTGAAGCTTTCTTT.